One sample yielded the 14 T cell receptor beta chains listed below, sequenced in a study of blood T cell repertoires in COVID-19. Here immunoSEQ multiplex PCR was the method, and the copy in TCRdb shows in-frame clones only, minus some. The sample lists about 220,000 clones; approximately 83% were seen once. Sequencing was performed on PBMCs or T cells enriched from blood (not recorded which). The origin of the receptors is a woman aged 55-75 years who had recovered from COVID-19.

CDR3 coding DNA: TGTGCCAGCAGCTCTTGGTCCCGGGACAGTAGCGGCTACACCTTC. Its translation is CASSSWSRDSSGYTF. The rearrangement uses TRBV7-2 and TRBJ1-2; 7 bases are a match to TRBD1. CDR1 and CDR2 from the germline V gene are SGHTA and FQGNSA. This CDR3 is 15 amino acids long. Trimming took 4 bases from V and 8 from J; bases not matched to a gene: 13. The complete variable domain, with remaining parts taken from reference TRBV7-2 and TRBJ1-2, reads GAGVSQSPSNKVTEKGKDVELRCDPISGHTALYWYRQSLGQGLEFLIYFQGNSAPDKSGLPSDRFSAERTGGSVSTLTIQRTQQEDSAVYLCASSSWSRDSSGYTFGSGTRLTVV.

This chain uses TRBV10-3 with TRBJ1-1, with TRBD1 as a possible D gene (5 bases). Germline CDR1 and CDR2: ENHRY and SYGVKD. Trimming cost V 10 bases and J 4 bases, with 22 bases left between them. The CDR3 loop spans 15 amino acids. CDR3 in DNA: TGTGCCACCCAGGGTTCTCCAGGGAAGGGCACTGAAGCTTTCTTT. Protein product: CATQGSPGKGTEAFF.

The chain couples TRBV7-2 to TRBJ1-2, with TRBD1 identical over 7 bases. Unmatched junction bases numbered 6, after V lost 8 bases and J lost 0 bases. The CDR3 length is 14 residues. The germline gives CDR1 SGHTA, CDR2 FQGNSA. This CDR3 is CASRDSPSNYGYTF. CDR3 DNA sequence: TGTGCCAGCCGGGACAGCCCTTCTAACTATGGCTACACCTTC.

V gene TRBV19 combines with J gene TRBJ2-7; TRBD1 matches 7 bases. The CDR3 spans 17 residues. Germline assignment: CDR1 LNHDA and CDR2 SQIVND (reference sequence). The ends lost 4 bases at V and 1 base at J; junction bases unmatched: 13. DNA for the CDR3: TGTGCCAGTAGTAGGGAATTGGACAGGCCAAGTTCCTACGAGCAGTACTTC. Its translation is CASSRELDRPSSYEQYF.

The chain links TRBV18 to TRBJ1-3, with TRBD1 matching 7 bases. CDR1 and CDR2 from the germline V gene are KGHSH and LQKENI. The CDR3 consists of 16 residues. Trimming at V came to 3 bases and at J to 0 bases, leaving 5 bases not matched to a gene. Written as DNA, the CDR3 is TGTGCCAGCTCACCTAACAGGGGAGCCTCTGGAAACACCATATATTTT. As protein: CASSPNRGASGNTIYF.

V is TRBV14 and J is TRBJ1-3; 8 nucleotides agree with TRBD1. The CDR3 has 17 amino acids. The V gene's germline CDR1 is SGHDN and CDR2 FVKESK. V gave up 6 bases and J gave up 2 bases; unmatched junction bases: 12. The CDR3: CASSIRGQLTTGNTIYF. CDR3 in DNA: TGTGCCAGCAGTATCAGGGGGCAGTTAACGACTGGAAACACCATATATTTT.

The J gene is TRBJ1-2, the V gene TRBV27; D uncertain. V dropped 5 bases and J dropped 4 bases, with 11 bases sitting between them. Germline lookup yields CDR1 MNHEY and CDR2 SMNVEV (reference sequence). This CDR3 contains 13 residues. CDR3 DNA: TGTGCCAGCAGTCCCCGAGGGTCCTATGGCTACACCTTC. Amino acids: CASSPRGSYGYTF.

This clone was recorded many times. The CDR3 spells CASRLGSFQGQGSGANVLTF. The CDR3 DNA is TGTGCAAGTCGCTTAGGATCCTTCCAGGGACAGGGTTCAGGGGCCAACGTCCTGACTTTC. This sequence joins TRBV12-2 and TRBJ2-6; TRBD1, the D gene given by the table, was not confirmed from the DNA. TRBV12-2 is a pseudogene segment. The CDR3 is made up of 20 amino acids.

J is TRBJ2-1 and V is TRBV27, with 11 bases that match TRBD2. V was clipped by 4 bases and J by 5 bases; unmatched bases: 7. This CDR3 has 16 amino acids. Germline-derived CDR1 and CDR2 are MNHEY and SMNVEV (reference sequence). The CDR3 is CASSSRLAGLNNEQFF. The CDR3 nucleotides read TGTGCCAGCAGTTCCCGACTAGCGGGACTAAACAATGAGCAGTTCTTC.

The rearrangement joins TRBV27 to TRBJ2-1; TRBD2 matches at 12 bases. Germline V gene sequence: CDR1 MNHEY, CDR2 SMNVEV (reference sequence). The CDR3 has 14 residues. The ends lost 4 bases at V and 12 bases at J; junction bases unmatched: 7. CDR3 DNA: TGTGCCAGCAGTTCGCGGCTAGCGGGGGGGCCGCAGTTCTTC. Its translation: CASSSRLAGGPQFF.

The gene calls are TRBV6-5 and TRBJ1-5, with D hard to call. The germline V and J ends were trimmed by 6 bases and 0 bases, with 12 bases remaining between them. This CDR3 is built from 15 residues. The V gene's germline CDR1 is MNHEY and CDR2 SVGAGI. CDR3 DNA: TGTGCCAGCAGGCCGGGAGCCCTTAGCAATCAGCCCCAGCATTTT. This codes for CASRPGALSNQPQHF.

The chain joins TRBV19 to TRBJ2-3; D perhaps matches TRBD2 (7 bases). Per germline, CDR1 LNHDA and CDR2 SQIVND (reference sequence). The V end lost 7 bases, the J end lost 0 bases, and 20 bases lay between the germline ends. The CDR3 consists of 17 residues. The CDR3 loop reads CASTVNWGGGSTDTQYF. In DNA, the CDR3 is TGTGCCAGTACCGTAAACTGGGGAGGGGGAAGCACAGATACGCAGTATTTT.

In DNA, the CDR3 is TGTGCCCTACAGTCTCAGACGGATGCAACTAATGAAAAACTGTTTTTT. Translated: CALQSQTDATNEKLFF. The chain combines TRBV2 with TRBJ1-4; no clear D. CDR3 length equals 16 residues. V lost 11 bases and J 0 bases, leaving 19 bases between the germline ends. The germline CDR1 and CDR2 sequences are SNHLY and FYNNEI.

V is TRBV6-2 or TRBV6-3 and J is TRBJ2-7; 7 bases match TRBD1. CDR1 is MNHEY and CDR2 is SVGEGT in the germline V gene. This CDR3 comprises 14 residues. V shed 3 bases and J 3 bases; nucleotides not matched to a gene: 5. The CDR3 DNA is TGTGCCAGCAGTTATGCGCGACAGGGCTACGAGCAGTACTTC. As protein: CASSYARQGYEQYF.